The 25 T cell receptor beta chains reported below all come from one sample, sequenced in a study of radiation and T cells in renal cell carcinoma. Assay: immunoSEQ multiplex PCR; the TCRdb copy retains only in-frame clones and omits some. Of approximately 8,300 clones in the sample, roughly 50% are singletons; the top ten hold 15% to 20%. Stated treatment: 15 Gy SBRT to primary tumor, nephrectomy 4 weeks later. Sequencing was performed on tumor tissue, taken from a patient whose treatment included radiotherapy and nephrectomy. The receptors were gathered from a man in his 60s with renal cell carcinoma.

This clone is large by share. This chain connects TRBV28 to TRBJ2-7, with no clear D. Germline lookup yields CDR1 MDHEN and CDR2 SYDVKM. The CDR3 totals 14 residues. Deletions cut 6 bases from V and 2 bases from J, with 14 bases between. CDR3 protein: CASRPRAETYEQYF. The CDR3 DNA is TGTGCCAGCAGACCCCGGGCAGAAACCTACGAGCAGTACTTC.

This clone was observed a few times. The chain employs TRBV11-1 and TRBJ2-1; TRBD1 or TRBD2 may be the D gene (5 bases each). The CDR3 runs to 14 residues. V gave up 2 bases and J gave up 4 bases, with 9 bases separating them. Germline V gene data show CDR1 as SGHAT and CDR2 as FQDESV (reference sequence). CDR3 DNA: TGTGCCAGCAGCTTACCGGGACCTTACAATGAGCAGTTCTTC. Translating it yields CASSLPGPYNEQFF.

The chain employs TRBV30 and TRBJ1-1; D is unclear. Germline loops: CDR1 GTSNPN, CDR2 SVGIG (reference sequence). The CDR3 consists of 13 residues. Trimming cost V 5 bases and J 1 base, with 11 bases left between them. CDR3 in DNA: TGTGCCTGGGTGAGGGCAGGGAACACTGAAGCTTTCTTT. Its translation: CAWVRAGNTEAFF.

The sample holds a few counts of this clone. This chain joins TRBV28 and TRBJ2-5; no clear D gene. In germline, CDR1 is MDHEN, CDR2 SYDVKM. The V end lost 4 bases, the J end lost 5 bases, and 11 bases lay between the germline ends. CDR3 size: 13 residues. DNA for the CDR3: TGTGCCAGCAGTTCAGGTTTAAGGGAGACCCAGTACTTC. Translation: CASSSGLRETQYF.

The V call is TRBV28, the J call TRBJ2-6, with D unresolved. Looked up from germline, CDR1 is MDHEN and CDR2 is SYDVKM. This CDR3 has 16 amino acids. V was trimmed by 5 bases and J by 0 bases, leaving 11 bases between them. The CDR3 coding sequence is TGTGCCAGCAGTCCACAGCACTTCTCTGGGGCCAACGTCCTGACTTTC. Its protein is CASSPQHFSGANVLTF.

The V and J genes are TRBV9 and TRBJ1-5; D is uncertain. There are 14 residues in the CDR3. V was clipped by 4 bases and J by 4 bases, with 12 bases between them. In germline, CDR1 is SGDLS, CDR2 YYNGEE. Here the CDR3 DNA reads TGTGCCAGCAGCCCAAGTCATACTAATCAGCCCCAGCATTTT. This sequence encodes CASSPSHTNQPQHF.

The chain carries TRBV11-3 and TRBJ1-2; D remains ambiguous. With 0 bases removed from V and 4 bases from J, the gap between germline ends came to 9 bases. Germline CDR1 reads SGHNT; CDR2 reads YENEEA. This CDR3 has 14 amino acids. Here the CDR3 DNA reads TGTGCCAGCAGCTTAGATCCTTCAGGCTATGGCTACACCTTC. Protein product: CASSLDPSGYGYTF. The full variable domain, its missing parts supplied by reference TRBV11-3 and TRBJ1-2, is EAGVVQSPRYKIIEKKQPVAFWCNPISGHNTLYWYLQNLGQGPELLIRYENEEAVDDSQLPKDRFSAERLKGVDSTLKIQPAELGDSAVYLCASSLDPSGYGYTFGSGTRLTVV.

This chain connects TRBV29-1 to TRBJ2-7; the match to TRBD1 covers 8 bases. The CDR3 contains 14 residues. V shed 6 bases, J shed 5 bases, and the junction held 12 bases outside the gene matches. CDR1 is SQVTM, CDR2 ANQGSEA, per germline. The CDR3 spells CSVKIRGRGNEQYF. The CDR3 DNA sequence: TGCAGCGTGAAAATCAGGGGGCGAGGGAACGAGCAGTACTTC.

The rearrangement links TRBV15 to TRBJ2-5; 8 bases are a match to TRBD2. Gene TRBJ2-7 matches the end of the DNA better, so the J call may be wrong. The CDR3 spans 16 residues. Germline-derived CDR1 and CDR2 are LNHNV and YYDKDF (reference sequence). For the CDR3, the DNA is TGTGCCACCAGCAGAGACTCTAGCGGGTTACTCTACGAGCAGTACTTC. Amino acid sequence: CATSRDSSGLLYEQYF.

This chain connects TRBV11-2 to TRBJ2-7; TRBD2 matches at 7 bases. The CDR3 covers 16 residues. V was clipped by 1 base and J by 6 bases; unmatched bases: 12. From germline, CDR1 is SGHAT and CDR2 FQNNGV. DNA of the CDR3: TGTGCCAGCAGCTTAGTAAGCGGGATCGGATCGACCGAGCAGTACTTC. Translated: CASSLVSGIGSTEQYF. Full variable domain (missing parts from reference TRBV11-2 and TRBJ2-7): EAGVAQSPRYKIIEKRQSVAFWCNPISGHATLYWYQQILGQGPKLLIQFQNNGVVDDSQLPKDRFSAERLKGVDSTLKIQPAKLEDSAVYLCASSLVSGIGSTEQYFGPGTRLTVT.

V gene TRBV7-9 combines with J gene TRBJ1-3, with TRBD1 as a possible D gene (6 bases). V dropped 1 base and J dropped 0 bases, with 13 bases sitting between them. Germline CDR1 is SEHNR and CDR2 is FQNEAQ (reference sequence). The CDR3 sequence is 17 residues long. CDR3 DNA: TGTGCCAGCAGCTTAGGCCGACAGGTCCTCTCTGGAAACACCATATATTTT. This encodes CASSLGRQVLSGNTIYF.

V usage is TRBV2 and J usage is TRBJ1-2; D is unclear. CDR1 and CDR2 from the germline V gene are SNHLY and FYNNEI. Trimming shortened V by 0 bases and J by 8 bases, and 10 bases separated the two germline ends. CDR3 length: 13 residues. The CDR3 loop is CASSEAAPGGYTF. In DNA form, the CDR3 reads TGTGCCAGCAGTGAAGCCGCCCCAGGAGGCTACACCTTC.

This clone is judged medium-sized. The CDR3 DNA reads TGCGCCAGCAGCTTGGAGGCGCGGGATGAGCAGTACTTC. Translating it yields CASSLEARDEQYF. The rearrangement joins TRBV5-1 to TRBJ2-7, with D possibly matching TRBD2 (6 bases). The CDR3 has 13 residues. Trimming removed 0 bases from V and 7 bases from J, with 11 bases in between. Germline CDR1 reads SGHRS; CDR2 reads YFSETQ.

The chain uses TRBV4-2 and TRBJ2-7, with TRBD2 identical over 8 bases. Per germline, CDR1 LGHNA and CDR2 YNFKEQ. The CDR3 has 15 amino acids. V trimming: 3 bases; J trimming: 2 bases; junction bases outside the gene matches: 6. The CDR3 here is CASSQREDAPYEQYF. DNA for the CDR3: TGTGCCAGCAGCCAGCGGGAGGATGCCCCCTACGAGCAGTACTTC.

This clone was picked up a small number of times. V gene TRBV5-1 combines with J gene TRBJ1-3, with 9 bases that match TRBD1. Germline values: CDR1 SGHRS, CDR2 YFSETQ. CDR3 length: 14 amino acids. The V gene end was trimmed by 0 bases and the J gene end by 7 bases; junction bases not matched to a gene: 2. The CDR3 protein is CASSLAGQGNTIYF. Here the CDR3 DNA reads TGCGCCAGCAGCTTGGCCGGACAGGGGAACACCATATATTTT.

The sample holds a few counts of this clone. This sequence joins TRBV7-9 and TRBJ1-1; TRBD1 matches 9 bases. Germline V lookup: CDR1 SEHNR, CDR2 FQNEAQ (reference sequence). V dropped 5 bases and J dropped 12; count of bases not matched to a gene: 16. This CDR3 contains 15 residues. The CDR3 is CASSPSRPGQGLSFF. CDR3 in DNA: TGTGCCAGCAGCCCCTCTCGCCCGGGACAGGGTTTATCTTTCTTT.

This chain connects TRBV10-3 to TRBJ2-1; TRBD1 aligns across 9 bases. This CDR3 has 15 residues. CDR1 and CDR2 (germline): ENHRY, SYGVKD. The J segment lost 8 bases and the V segment lost 5 bases, leaving 10 bases of the junction unmatched. CDR3 amino acids: CAISLGGTGTDEQFF. The CDR3 DNA sequence: TGTGCCATCAGTCTCGGGGGGACAGGGACCGATGAGCAGTTCTTC.

The chain links TRBV5-6 to TRBJ1-1; TRBD1 aligns across 7 bases. V lost 2 bases to trimming and J lost 7 bases; unmatched junction nucleotides: 5. The CDR3 contains 13 residues. Germline-derived CDR1 and CDR2 are SGHDT and YYEEEE. CDR3 residues: CASSFRGLGEAFF. Written as DNA, the CDR3 is TGTGCCAGCAGCTTTAGGGGGCTGGGTGAAGCTTTCTTT. The full variable domain, in which reference TRBV5-6 and TRBJ1-1 provide the parts outside the CDR3, is DAGVTQSPTHLIKTRGQQVTLRCSPKSGHDTVSWYQQALGQGPQFIFQYYEEEERQRGNFPDRFSGHQFPNYSSELNVNALLLGDSALYLCASSFRGLGEAFFGQGTRLTVV.

As DNA, the CDR3 is TGTGCCAGCACCGCCTCGTACAGGACAGGGAACACTGAAGCTTTCTTT. This sequence encodes CASTASYRTGNTEAFF. The chain couples TRBV7-9 to TRBJ1-1; 7 nucleotides align to TRBD1. Germline V gene sequence: CDR1 SEHNR, CDR2 FQNEAQ (reference sequence). This CDR3 comprises 16 residues. J was trimmed by 1 base and V by 7 bases; bases with no gene match: 12.

This chain connects TRBV21-1 to TRBJ2-6; the tabulated D call, TRBD1, remains unverified against the DNA. TRBV21-1 is marked as a pseudogene. This CDR3 is built from 19 residues. CDR3 amino acids: CASSSPGQSSRSGANVLTF. The DNA of the CDR3 is TGTGCCAGCAGCTCTCCGGGACAGTCATCCCGCTCTGGGGCCAACGTCCTGACTTTC.

Concerning this clone itself: Given a far larger clone just one base away, this is likely a sequencing read error. The chain employs TRBV23-1 and TRBJ2-6; unclear D gene. TRBV23-1 is marked as an open reading frame, function uncertain. This CDR3 is 16 amino acids long. Trimming cost V 6 bases and J 0 bases, with 12 bases left between them. This CDR3 is CASSQDHSSGANVLTF. For the CDR3, the DNA is TGCGCCAGCAGCCAAGATCACAGCTCTGGGGCCAACGTCCTGACTTTC.

This clone was observed once. The chain recombines TRBV9 with TRBJ2-1, with TRBD2 as a possible D gene (5 bases). Looked up from germline, CDR1 is SGDLS and CDR2 is YYNGEE. This CDR3 is 14 amino acids long. The V gene lost 0 bases and the J gene lost 8 bases, with 12 bases spanning the gap. The CDR3 nucleotides are TGTGCCAGCAGCGTAGGGCTAGCAGATCATGAGCAGTTCTTC. Protein product: CASSVGLADHEQFF.

The chain has TRBV28 and TRBJ1-1; D ambiguous. V lost 3 bases, J lost 1 base, and 18 bases lay in between. The CDR3 length is 17 residues. CDR1 and CDR2 from the germline V gene are MDHEN and SYDVKM. The CDR3, as DNA: TGTGCCAGCAGTTTGCCCAGGACTCTTAGCTCGAACACTGAAGCTTTCTTT. Amino acids: CASSLPRTLSSNTEAFF.

This sequence joins TRBV25-1 and TRBJ1-5, with a tentative D call TRBD1 (5 bases). The CDR3 has 11 amino acids. Trimming cost V 10 bases and J 9 bases, with 13 bases left between them. CDR1 is MGHDK and CDR2 is SYGVNS in the germline V gene. The chain's CDR3 is CAMHRFWPQHF. The CDR3, as DNA: TGTGCCATGCACAGGTTCTGGCCCCAGCATTTT.

This sequence joins TRBV19 and TRBJ2-1, with 10 bases identical to TRBD2. V trimming: 4 bases; J trimming: 8 bases; junction bases outside the gene matches: 11. The germline gives CDR1 LNHDA, CDR2 SQIVND (reference sequence). The CDR3 is made up of 16 amino acids. CDR3 sequence: CASSTKASGSSYEQFF. The CDR3 bases are TGTGCCAGTAGTACCAAAGCTAGCGGGAGTTCCTATGAGCAGTTCTTC.